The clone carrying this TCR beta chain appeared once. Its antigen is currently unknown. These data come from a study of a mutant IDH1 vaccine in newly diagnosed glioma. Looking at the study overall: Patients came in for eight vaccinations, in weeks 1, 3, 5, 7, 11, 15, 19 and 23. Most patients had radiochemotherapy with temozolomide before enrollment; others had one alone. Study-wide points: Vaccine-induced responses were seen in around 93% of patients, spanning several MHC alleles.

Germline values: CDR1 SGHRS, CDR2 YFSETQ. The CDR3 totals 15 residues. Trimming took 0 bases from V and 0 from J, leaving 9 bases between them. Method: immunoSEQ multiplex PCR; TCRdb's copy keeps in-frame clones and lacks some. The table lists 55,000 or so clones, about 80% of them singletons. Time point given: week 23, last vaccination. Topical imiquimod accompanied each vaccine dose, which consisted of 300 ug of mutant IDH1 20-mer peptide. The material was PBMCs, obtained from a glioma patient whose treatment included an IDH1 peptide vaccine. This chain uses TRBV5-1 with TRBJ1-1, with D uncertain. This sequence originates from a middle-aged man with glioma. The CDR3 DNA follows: TGCGCCAGCAGCTTGGCCCTGGGCTTGAACACTGAAGCTTTCTTT. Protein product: CASSLALGLNTEAFF.